This T cell receptor (beta chain) was documented in a study of blood T cell repertoires in COVID-19. Methods used by the authors: Reference gene primer amplification gave estimated nucleated cell counts. TCRdb's table, derived via immunoSEQ multiplex PCR, lists solely in-frame clones and lacks some. The DNA gave D and trimming, while V, J and clone size come from that table. The table shows 100,000 to 150,000 clones, with around 84% occurring only once. CDR1 and CDR2 from the germline V gene are LNHDA and SQIVND (reference sequence). V shed 4 bases, J shed 7 bases, and the junction held 20 bases outside the gene matches. This CDR3 contains 19 residues.

The origin of this receptor is a man between 40 and 49 years old with acute COVID-19. This chain uses TRBV19 with TRBJ1-5; 9 bases agree with TRBD1. The sequenced sample consisted of PBMCs or T cells enriched from blood (not recorded which). The CDR3 coding sequence is TGTGCCAGTAGTAACTCTGAGGACAGGGGTTTTGGGCAGTACCAGCCCCAGCATTTT. It codes for CASSNSEDRGFGQYQPQHF.